This TCR beta chain was recovered during a study of cytomegalovirus exposure and HLA in healthy donors. Study at large: The same platform was used for the 95 to 150 validation repertoires and the approximately 700 first-cohort repertoires, a later analysis reported.

V was pared by 6 bases and J by 11 bases, with 7 bases of the junction left unmatched. Germline loops: CDR1 SNHLY, CDR2 FYNNEI. CDR3 size: 12 residues. The repertoire was sequenced with immunoSEQ multiplex PCR; TCRdb's copy has only in-frame clones and lacks some. The sample consists of about 130,000 clones, about 91% of them appearing once. About this clone itself: Its matching antigen is unknown.

General observations from the study: The investigators catalogued 180 or so TCR beta chains as cytomegalovirus-associated. High specificity and sensitivity for cytomegalovirus status were reported for the classifier. Confirmation in vitro established that a few CMV-associated chains were specific for CMV antigens.

The sequenced material came from PBMCs. This clonotype originated in a young woman in good health and CMV-seronegative. This chain connects TRBV2 to TRBJ1-1; 9 nucleotides match TRBD1. The CDR3 DNA reads TGTGCCAGCAGCGCCGGGACAGGGCGGGCTTTCTTT. This encodes CASSAGTGRAFF.